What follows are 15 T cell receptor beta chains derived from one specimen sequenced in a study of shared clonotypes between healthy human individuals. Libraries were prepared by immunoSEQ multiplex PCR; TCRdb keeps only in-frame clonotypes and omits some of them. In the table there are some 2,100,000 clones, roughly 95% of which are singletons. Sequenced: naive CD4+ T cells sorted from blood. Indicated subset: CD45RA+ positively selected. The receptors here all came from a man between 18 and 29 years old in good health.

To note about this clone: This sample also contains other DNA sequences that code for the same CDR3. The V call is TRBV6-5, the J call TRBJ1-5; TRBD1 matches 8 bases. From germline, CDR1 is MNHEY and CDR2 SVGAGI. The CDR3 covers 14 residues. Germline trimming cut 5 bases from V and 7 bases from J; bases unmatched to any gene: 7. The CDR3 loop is CASSRTGSNQPQHF. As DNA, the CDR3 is TGTGCCAGCAGTCGGACAGGGTCCAACCAGCCCCAGCATTTT.

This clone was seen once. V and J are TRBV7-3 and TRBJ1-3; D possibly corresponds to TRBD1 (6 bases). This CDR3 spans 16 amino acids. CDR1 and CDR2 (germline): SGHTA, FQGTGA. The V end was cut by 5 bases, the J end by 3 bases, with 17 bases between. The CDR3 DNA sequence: TGTGCCAGCAGCCCCCTGGGAGGGGGTTTTGGAAACACCATATATTTT. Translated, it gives CASSPLGGGFGNTIYF. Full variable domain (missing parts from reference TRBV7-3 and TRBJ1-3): GAGVSQTPSNKVTEKGKYVELRCDPISGHTALYWYRQSLGQGPEFLIYFQGTGAADDSGLPNDRFFAVRPEGSVSTLKIQRTERGDSAVYLCASSPLGGGFGNTIYFGEGSWLTVV.

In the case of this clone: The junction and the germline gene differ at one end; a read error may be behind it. CDR3 loop: CSGEKNTEAFF. CDR3 coding DNA: TGCAGCGGTGAAAAGAACACTGAAGCTTTCTTT. This rearrangement joins TRBV29-1 to TRBJ1-1; no reliable D call. This CDR3 spans 11 amino acids. Germline V gives CDR1 SQVTM, CDR2 ANQGSEA. Full variable domain (rest looked up from reference TRBV29-1 and TRBJ1-1): SAVISQKPSRDICQRGTSLTIQCQVDSQVTMMFWYRQQPGQSLTLIATANQGSEATYESGFVIDKFPISRPNLTFSTLTVSNMSPEDSSIYLCSGEKNTEAFFGQGTRLTVV.

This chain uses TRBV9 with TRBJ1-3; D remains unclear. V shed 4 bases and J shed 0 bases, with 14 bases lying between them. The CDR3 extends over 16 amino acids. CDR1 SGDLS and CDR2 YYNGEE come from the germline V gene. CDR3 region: CASSPQVGGSGNTIYF. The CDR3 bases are TGTGCCAGCAGCCCCCAGGTGGGAGGCTCTGGAAACACCATATATTTT.

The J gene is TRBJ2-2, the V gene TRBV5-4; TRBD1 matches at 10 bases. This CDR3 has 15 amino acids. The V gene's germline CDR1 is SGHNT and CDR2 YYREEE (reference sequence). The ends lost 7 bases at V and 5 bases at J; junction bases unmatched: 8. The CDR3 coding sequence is TGTGCCAGCGCACGACAGGGGGCGGGGACCGGGGAGCTGTTTTTT. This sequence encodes CASARQGAGTGELFF.

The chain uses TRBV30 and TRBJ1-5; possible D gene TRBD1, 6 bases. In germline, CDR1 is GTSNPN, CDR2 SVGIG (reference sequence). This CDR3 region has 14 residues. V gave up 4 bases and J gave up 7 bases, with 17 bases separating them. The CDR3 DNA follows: TGTGCCTGGACCATAGCAGGCGGGGGCCAGCCCCAGCATTTT. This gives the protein CAWTIAGGGQPQHF.

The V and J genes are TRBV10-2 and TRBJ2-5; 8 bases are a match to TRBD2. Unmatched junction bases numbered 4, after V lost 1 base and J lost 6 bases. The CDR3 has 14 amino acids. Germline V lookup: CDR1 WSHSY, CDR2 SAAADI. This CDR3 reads CASSEWRGAQTQYF. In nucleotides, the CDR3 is TGCGCCAGCAGTGAGTGGCGGGGGGCCCAGACCCAGTACTTC.

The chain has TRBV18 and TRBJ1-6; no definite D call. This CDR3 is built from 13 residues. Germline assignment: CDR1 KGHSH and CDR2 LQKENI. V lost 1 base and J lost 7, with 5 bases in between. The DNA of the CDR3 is TGTGCCAGCTCACCACGGAACAATTCACCCCTCCACTTT. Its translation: CASSPRNNSPLHF.

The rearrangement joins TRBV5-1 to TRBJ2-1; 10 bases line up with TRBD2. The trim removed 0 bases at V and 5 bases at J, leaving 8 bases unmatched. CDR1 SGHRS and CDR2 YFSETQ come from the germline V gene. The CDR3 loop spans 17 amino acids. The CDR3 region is CASSLASGGARNNEQFF. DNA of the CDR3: TGCGCCAGCAGCTTGGCAAGCGGGGGGGCCCGAAACAATGAGCAGTTCTTC. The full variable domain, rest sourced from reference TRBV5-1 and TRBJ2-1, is KAGVTQTPRYLIKTRGQQVTLSCSPISGHRSVSWYQQTPGQGLQFLFEYFSETQRNKGNFPGRFSGRQFSNSRSEMNVSTLELGDSALYLCASSLASGGARNNEQFFGPGTRLTVL.

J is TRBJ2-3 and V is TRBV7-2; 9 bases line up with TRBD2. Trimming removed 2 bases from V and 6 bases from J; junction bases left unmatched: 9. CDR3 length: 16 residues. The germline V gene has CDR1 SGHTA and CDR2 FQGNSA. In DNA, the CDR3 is TGTGCCAGCAGCTTATATCCACTAGCGGGCCCCGATACGCAGTATTTT. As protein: CASSLYPLAGPDTQYF.

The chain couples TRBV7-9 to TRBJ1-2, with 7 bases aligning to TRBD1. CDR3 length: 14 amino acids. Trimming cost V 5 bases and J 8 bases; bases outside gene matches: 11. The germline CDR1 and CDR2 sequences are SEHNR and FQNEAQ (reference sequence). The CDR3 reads CASSLSGQSRGYTF. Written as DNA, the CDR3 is TGTGCCAGCAGCCTTTCGGGACAGTCAAGGGGCTACACCTTC.

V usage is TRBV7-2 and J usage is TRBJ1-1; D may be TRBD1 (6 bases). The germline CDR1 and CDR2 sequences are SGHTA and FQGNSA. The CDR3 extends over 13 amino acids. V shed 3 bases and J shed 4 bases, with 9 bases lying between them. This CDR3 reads CASSFQGLTEAFF. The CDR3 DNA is TGTGCCAGCAGCTTCCAGGGGCTCACTGAAGCTTTCTTT.

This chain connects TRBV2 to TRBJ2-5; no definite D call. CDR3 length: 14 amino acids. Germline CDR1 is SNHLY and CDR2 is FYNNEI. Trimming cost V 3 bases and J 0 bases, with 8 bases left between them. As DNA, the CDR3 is TGTGCCAGCAGTGACAACCTGTACCAAGAGACCCAGTACTTC. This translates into CASSDNLYQETQYF.

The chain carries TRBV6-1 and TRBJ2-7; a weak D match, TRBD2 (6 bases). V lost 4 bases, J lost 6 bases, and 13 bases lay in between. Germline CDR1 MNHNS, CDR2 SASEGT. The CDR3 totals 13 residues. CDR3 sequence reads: CASSGRGLTEQYF. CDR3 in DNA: TGTGCCAGCAGTGGCCGGGGACTCACCGAGCAGTACTTC.

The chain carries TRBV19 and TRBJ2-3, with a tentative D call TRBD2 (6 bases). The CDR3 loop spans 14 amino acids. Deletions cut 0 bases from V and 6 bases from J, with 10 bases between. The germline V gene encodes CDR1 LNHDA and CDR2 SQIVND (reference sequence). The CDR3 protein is CASSIERLVDTQYF. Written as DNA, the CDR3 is TGTGCCAGTAGTATAGAGAGACTAGTGGATACGCAGTATTTT.